This TCR beta chain was captured in a study of a mutant IDH1 vaccine in newly diagnosed glioma. About the study: Treated patients comprised 62.5% males and about 38% females, mean age approximately 42 years. Before enrollment, the patients had been treated with radiotherapy alone, temozolomide alone, or both together. Most of them had received both. General study results and limits: Top-clonotype changes in peripheral T cells seemed unrelated to pseudoprogression.

TCRdb's table, derived via immunoSEQ multiplex PCR, lists solely in-frame clones and lacks some. In the table there are fewer than 35,000 clones, around 82% of which are singletons. Specified time point: week 35, safety follow-up. Every single dose of the vaccine, 300 ug of mutant IDH1 20-mer peptide, came with topical imiquimod. Patients came in for eight vaccinations, in weeks 1, 3, 5, 7, 11, 15, 19 and 23. About this clone itself: Its target is unknown.

The CDR3 is 16 residues long. Germline values: CDR1 SGHRS, CDR2 YFSETQ. The V segment lost 0 bases and the J segment 4 bases; nucleotides outside the gene matches: 6. This clonotype was sampled from a woman aged 40 to 55 with glioma. The sample was PBMCs, taken from a glioma patient whose treatment included an IDH1 peptide vaccine. The chain carries TRBV5-1 and TRBJ2-1; 8 bases map to TRBD1. This chain's CDR3 is CASSLAGTGLYNEQFF. DNA for the CDR3: TGCGCCAGCAGCTTGGCAGGGACAGGCTTATACAATGAGCAGTTCTTC. The full variable domain, rest sourced from reference TRBV5-1 and TRBJ2-1, is KAGVTQTPRYLIKTRGQQVTLSCSPISGHRSVSWYQQTPGQGLQFLFEYFSETQRNKGNFPGRFSGRQFSNSRSEMNVSTLELGDSALYLCASSLAGTGLYNEQFFGPGTRLTVL.